A selection of T cell receptor beta chains follows, all from one sample in a study of blood T cell repertoires in COVID-19. The assay was immunoSEQ multiplex PCR, and TCRdb's table has in-frame clones only and misses some. Of 310,000 or so clones in the sample, around 83% were seen once. Sequenced sample: peripheral blood. The receptors derive from a woman aged 45-65 years with acute or convalescent COVID-19. Both conserved end residues are part of each CDR3. Fields, in order: CDR3 DNA, CDR3 protein, clone size, CDR3 length, V gene, J gene, D gene. D genes are given only for firm matches. For some rows the clone size is stated as once, few or many, or as a class when expanded; others skip it.

CDR3nt: TGTGCCAGCAGTCCGACAGGGGTAGAGACCCAGTACTTC
CDR3aa: CASSPTGVETQYF
abundance: .
len: 13
v_gene: TRBV12-3/TRBV12-4
j_gene: TRBJ2-5
d_gene: TRBD1

CDR3nt: TGTGCCAGCAGTGAAGAGACAGATGTAACGGGTACCTTC
CDR3aa: CASSEETDVTGTF
abundance: few
len: 13
v_gene: TRBV2
j_gene: TRBJ1-2
d_gene: .

CDR3nt: TGTGCCAGCAGTGCCGACAGGGGCTACGAGCAGTACTTC
CDR3aa: CASSADRGYEQYF
abundance: .
len: 13
v_gene: TRBV2
j_gene: TRBJ2-7
d_gene: TRBD1

CDR3nt: TGTGCCAGCTTAGGTCTGGACAGGGTCACTGAAGCTTTCTTT
CDR3aa: CASLGLDRVTEAFF
abundance: .
len: 14
v_gene: TRBV27
j_gene: TRBJ1-1
d_gene: TRBD1

CDR3nt: TGTGCCAGCAGTTTAACAGGACAGGCTTTCTTT
CDR3aa: CASSLTGQAFF
abundance: .
len: 11
v_gene: TRBV12-3/TRBV12-4
j_gene: TRBJ1-1
d_gene: .

CDR3nt: TGTGCCAGCAGCTCCGGGACAGGGTTTGATGGCTACACCTTC
CDR3aa: CASSSGTGFDGYTF
abundance: once
len: 14
v_gene: TRBV6-5
j_gene: TRBJ1-2
d_gene: TRBD1

CDR3nt: TGTGCCAGCAGCCCGGGACTAACGGGCGGGGAGCTGTTTTTT
CDR3aa: CASSPGLTGGELFF
abundance: .
len: 14
v_gene: TRBV11-2
j_gene: TRBJ2-2
d_gene: TRBD2

CDR3nt: TGTGCCAGCAGCCCCGGGGAGGGCGGCTACACCTTC
CDR3aa: CASSPGEGGYTF
abundance: .
len: 12
v_gene: TRBV11-3
j_gene: TRBJ1-2
d_gene: .

CDR3nt: TGTGCCAGCTCACCACGGACTAGCGGGAGCCGCGAGCAGTACTTC
CDR3aa: CASSPRTSGSREQYF
abundance: .
len: 15
v_gene: TRBV18
j_gene: TRBJ2-7
d_gene: TRBD2

CDR3nt: TGTGCCAGCAGCCAAGAAGGCAGGGACTATTCACCCCTCCACTTT
CDR3aa: CASSQEGRDYSPLHF
abundance: once
len: 15
v_gene: TRBV3-1/TRBV3-2
j_gene: TRBJ1-6
d_gene: .

CDR3nt: TGCGCCAGCAGTGACGGCGGCGGAAAACTGTTTTTT
CDR3aa: CASSDGGGKLFF
abundance: few
len: 12
v_gene: TRBV10-1
j_gene: TRBJ1-4
d_gene: .

CDR3nt: TGCAGCGTGTCAACAGGTGAAGCTTTCTTT
CDR3aa: CSVSTGEAFF
abundance: .
len: 10
v_gene: TRBV29-1
j_gene: TRBJ1-1
d_gene: .

CDR3nt: TGCGCCAGCAGCCAGGGGCTGGGCAGTCGAGAGCAGTACTTC
CDR3aa: CASSQGLGSREQYF
abundance: .
len: 14
v_gene: TRBV4-3
j_gene: TRBJ2-7
d_gene: .

CDR3nt: TGCGCCAGCAGCACCGCACAGGCGAGCCTCACTGAAGCTTTCTTT
CDR3aa: CASSTAQASLTEAFF
abundance: .
len: 15
v_gene: TRBV5-1
j_gene: TRBJ1-1
d_gene: .

CDR3nt: TGTGCCAGCAGCCAGGGACTAGGGGACTCCTACGAGCAGTACTTC
CDR3aa: CASSQGLGDSYEQYF
abundance: .
len: 15
v_gene: TRBV7-9
j_gene: TRBJ2-7
d_gene: TRBD2

CDR3nt: TGTGCCAGCAGCCAATTCAATGGGGCGACTGAAGCTTTCTTT
CDR3aa: CASSQFNGATEAFF
abundance: .
len: 14
v_gene: TRBV3-1/TRBV3-2
j_gene: TRBJ1-1
d_gene: .

CDR3nt: TGTGCCAGCAGTAACAGGGTTGAAAATTCACCCCTCCACTTT
CDR3aa: CASSNRVENSPLHF
abundance: .
len: 14
v_gene: TRBV11-2
j_gene: TRBJ1-6
d_gene: .

CDR3nt: TGTGCCAGCAGCCGGACCTTGGGACAGGGAAGGGACTATGGCTACACCTTC
CDR3aa: CASSRTLGQGRDYGYTF
abundance: .
len: 17
v_gene: TRBV7-2
j_gene: TRBJ1-2
d_gene: TRBD1

CDR3nt: TGCGCCAGCAGCTTAAGAGGGCAGGACACTGAAGCTTTCTTT
CDR3aa: CASSLRGQDTEAFF
abundance: .
len: 14
v_gene: TRBV5-1
j_gene: TRBJ1-1
d_gene: .

CDR3nt: TGCGCCAGCAGCCAAGAAGGGGGTTCGACCTACAACACCGGGGAGCTGTTTTTT
CDR3aa: CASSQEGGSTYNTGELFF
abundance: .
len: 18
v_gene: TRBV4-3
j_gene: TRBJ2-2
d_gene: .

CDR3nt: TGCAGCGTTGCACCCGAGACCGGGGAGCTGTTTTTT
CDR3aa: CSVAPETGELFF
abundance: .
len: 12
v_gene: TRBV29-1
j_gene: TRBJ2-2
d_gene: .

CDR3nt: TGTGCCTGGGGCTATAGCGGGAGTAGGTACGAGCAGTACTTC
CDR3aa: CAWGYSGSRYEQYF
abundance: .
len: 14
v_gene: TRBV30
j_gene: TRBJ2-7
d_gene: TRBD2

CDR3nt: TGCGCCAGCCAGGGGGCAAGCAACACCGGGGAGCTGTTTTTT
CDR3aa: CASQGASNTGELFF
abundance: .
len: 14
v_gene: TRBV5-1
j_gene: TRBJ2-2
d_gene: TRBD1

CDR3nt: TGTGCCATCACCGACGAGGGGGCGCGGGGCTACACCTTC
CDR3aa: CAITDEGARGYTF
abundance: .
len: 13
v_gene: TRBV10-3
j_gene: TRBJ1-2
d_gene: TRBD1

CDR3nt: TGCGCCAGCAGCTTGGAAGGGGCCTATGGCTACACCTTC
CDR3aa: CASSLEGAYGYTF
abundance: .
len: 13
v_gene: TRBV5-1
j_gene: TRBJ1-2
d_gene: .

CDR3nt: TGTGCCAGCAGCTTAGGGGTAGCGGGAGGTCAAAACATTCAGTACTTC
CDR3aa: CASSLGVAGGQNIQYF
abundance: .
len: 16
v_gene: TRBV7-9
j_gene: TRBJ2-4
d_gene: TRBD2

CDR3nt: TGTGCCAGCAGCCCTCCGGGGTCTGAAGCTTTCTTT
CDR3aa: CASSPPGSEAFF
abundance: .
len: 12
v_gene: TRBV7-9
j_gene: TRBJ1-1
d_gene: .

CDR3nt: TGTGCCAGCAGCTTATGGGACATCTATAATTCACCCCTCCACTTT
CDR3aa: CASSLWDIYNSPLHF
abundance: once
len: 15
v_gene: TRBV7-7
j_gene: TRBJ1-6
d_gene: .

CDR3nt: TGCGCCTCGGGTGGGGGCCCCAGCACCGGGGAGCTGTTTTTT
CDR3aa: CASGGGPSTGELFF
abundance: once
len: 14
v_gene: TRBV5-1
j_gene: TRBJ2-2
d_gene: .

CDR3nt: TGTGCCAGCAGTGAAGTGTGGGGGTTGGGGGCTGTCACAGATACGCAGTATTTT
CDR3aa: CASSEVWGLGAVTDTQYF
abundance: .
len: 18
v_gene: TRBV6-1
j_gene: TRBJ2-3
d_gene: .

CDR3nt: TGTGCCAGCTCACTAGAAGGGACATCCCGAGGGAATGAAAAACTGTTTTTT
CDR3aa: CASSLEGTSRGNEKLFF
abundance: .
len: 17
v_gene: TRBV18
j_gene: TRBJ1-4
d_gene: .

CDR3nt: TGTGCCAGCAGCAAGGCGGACAGTCTCCCTCTACACTCTGGGGCCAACGTCCTGACTTTC
CDR3aa: CASSKADSLPLHSGANVLTF
abundance: once
len: 20
v_gene: TRBV21-1
j_gene: TRBJ2-6
d_gene: .

CDR3nt: TGTGCCAGTAGTGTCCGGGACAGGGGATCACCCCTCCACTTT
CDR3aa: CASSVRDRGSPLHF
abundance: .
len: 14
v_gene: TRBV19
j_gene: TRBJ1-6
d_gene: TRBD1

CDR3nt: TGTGCCAGCAGACGGGGGGCGATGGGGCAGCCTGAAGCTTTCTTT
CDR3aa: CASRRGAMGQPEAFF
abundance: .
len: 15
v_gene: TRBV5-5
j_gene: TRBJ1-1
d_gene: .

CDR3nt: TGTGCCAGCAGCCAAGAAACAGGGCAGGGGAGTCAGCCCCAGCATTTT
CDR3aa: CASSQETGQGSQPQHF
abundance: few
len: 16
v_gene: TRBV4-2
j_gene: TRBJ1-5
d_gene: .

CDR3nt: TGTGCCAGCAGCTCAGCGGTGAACACTGAAGCTTTCTTT
CDR3aa: CASSSAVNTEAFF
abundance: .
len: 13
v_gene: TRBV5-4
j_gene: TRBJ1-1
d_gene: .

CDR3nt: TGTGCCAGCCGGGGGGGCTCTGGAAACACCATATATTTT
CDR3aa: CASRGGSGNTIYF
abundance: .
len: 13
v_gene: TRBV7-9
j_gene: TRBJ1-3
d_gene: .

CDR3nt: TGTGCCACCGTCGGGAGCCTGGACTCTGAAGCTTTCTTT
CDR3aa: CATVGSLDSEAFF
abundance: .
len: 13
v_gene: TRBV24-1
j_gene: TRBJ1-1
d_gene: .

CDR3nt: TGTGCCAGCGGCCTGCACGGGAGAAGGAATGAGCAGTTCTTC
CDR3aa: CASGLHGRRNEQFF
abundance: .
len: 14
v_gene: TRBV4-2
j_gene: TRBJ2-1
d_gene: .

CDR3nt: TGTGCCAGCAGCTTAGAGTTCGGTCCCCGGAGCTCCTACGAGCAGTACTTC
CDR3aa: CASSLEFGPRSSYEQYF
abundance: once
len: 17
v_gene: TRBV11-3
j_gene: TRBJ2-7
d_gene: .

CDR3nt: TGCGCCAGCAGCCAAGCAGTCCTCAGCACAGATACGCAGTATTTT
CDR3aa: CASSQAVLSTDTQYF
abundance: .
len: 15
v_gene: TRBV4-3
j_gene: TRBJ2-3
d_gene: .

CDR3nt: TGCGCCAGCAGCGCCTTAACCCAGGGAGGGAACACTGAAGCTTTCTTT
CDR3aa: CASSALTQGGNTEAFF
abundance: few
len: 16
v_gene: TRBV5-1
j_gene: TRBJ1-1
d_gene: .

CDR3nt: TGCGCCAGCAGCTTGGACGGACAACAACGGACCCAGTACTTC
CDR3aa: CASSLDGQQRTQYF
abundance: .
len: 14
v_gene: TRBV5-1
j_gene: TRBJ2-5
d_gene: .

CDR3nt: TGTGCCAGCTACCAGGGCGGCTACACCTTC
CDR3aa: CASYQGGYTF
abundance: .
len: 10
v_gene: TRBV2
j_gene: TRBJ1-2
d_gene: .

CDR3nt: TGCGCCAGCAGTCAAAATCCGCGGGACAGAAATAACTATGGCTACACCTTC
CDR3aa: CASSQNPRDRNNYGYTF
abundance: .
len: 17
v_gene: TRBV23-1
j_gene: TRBJ1-2
d_gene: TRBD1

CDR3nt: TGTGCCAGCAGCTTAGGACAGGGGGCTAACTATGGCTACACCTTC
CDR3aa: CASSLGQGANYGYTF
abundance: .
len: 15
v_gene: TRBV11-2
j_gene: TRBJ1-2
d_gene: TRBD1

CDR3nt: TGTGCCAGCAGTTTAGCGCCGGGGGCCCAGCATTTT
CDR3aa: CASSLAPGAQHF
abundance: .
len: 12
v_gene: TRBV12-3/TRBV12-4
j_gene: TRBJ1-5
d_gene: .

CDR3nt: TGTGCCAGCAGCTCTCAGGGGTACTCCTACGAGCAGTACTTC
CDR3aa: CASSSQGYSYEQYF
abundance: .
len: 14
v_gene: TRBV7-2
j_gene: TRBJ2-7
d_gene: .

CDR3nt: TGTGCCTGGAGGAAGGCCGGGACAGGGGGGTACAATGAGCAGTTCTTC
CDR3aa: CAWRKAGTGGYNEQFF
abundance: .
len: 16
v_gene: TRBV30
j_gene: TRBJ2-1
d_gene: TRBD1

CDR3nt: TGCAGCGTTGAAGGACTTTCTGGCGGGGATTCCTCGGATACGCAGTATTTT
CDR3aa: CSVEGLSGGDSSDTQYF
abundance: .
len: 17
v_gene: TRBV29-1
j_gene: TRBJ2-3
d_gene: .